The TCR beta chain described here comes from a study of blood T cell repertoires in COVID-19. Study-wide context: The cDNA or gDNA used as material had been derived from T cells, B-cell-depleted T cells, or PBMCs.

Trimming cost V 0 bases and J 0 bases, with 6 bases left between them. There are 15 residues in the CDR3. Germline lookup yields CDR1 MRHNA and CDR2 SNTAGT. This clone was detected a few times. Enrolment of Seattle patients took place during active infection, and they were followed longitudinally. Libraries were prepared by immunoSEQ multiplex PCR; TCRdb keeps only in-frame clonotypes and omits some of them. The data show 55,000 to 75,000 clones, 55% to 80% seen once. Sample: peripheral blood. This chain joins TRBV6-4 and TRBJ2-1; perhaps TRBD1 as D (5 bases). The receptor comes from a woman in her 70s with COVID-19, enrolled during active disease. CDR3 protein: CASSDSGDSYNEQFF. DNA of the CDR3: TGTGCCAGCAGTGACTCAGGGGACTCCTACAATGAGCAGTTCTTC.